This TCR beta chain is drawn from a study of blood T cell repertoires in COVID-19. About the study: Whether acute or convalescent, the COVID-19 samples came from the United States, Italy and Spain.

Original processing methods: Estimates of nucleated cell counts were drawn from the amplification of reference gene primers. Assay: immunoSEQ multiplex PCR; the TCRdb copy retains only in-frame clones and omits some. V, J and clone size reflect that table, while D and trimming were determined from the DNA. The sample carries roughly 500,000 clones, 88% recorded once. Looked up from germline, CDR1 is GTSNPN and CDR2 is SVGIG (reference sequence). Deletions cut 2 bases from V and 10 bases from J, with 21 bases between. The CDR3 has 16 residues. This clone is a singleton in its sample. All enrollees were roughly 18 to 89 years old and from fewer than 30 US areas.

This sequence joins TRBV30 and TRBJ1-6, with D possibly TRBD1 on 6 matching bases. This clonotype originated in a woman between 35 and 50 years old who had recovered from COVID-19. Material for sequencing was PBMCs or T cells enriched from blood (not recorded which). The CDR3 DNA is TGTGCCTGGAGTCCCCAACAGGGCTGGATAGGGTCACCCCTCCACTTT. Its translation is CAWSPQQGWIGSPLHF.